The source of this T cell receptor (beta chain) is a study of high-grade serous ovarian cancer treatment subgroups. Whole-study context: Each sample yielded on average approximately 7,700 unique TCR beta rearrangements from some 15,000 reads.

Germline values: CDR1 MGHRA, CDR2 YSYEKL. The V gene end was trimmed by 0 bases and the J gene end by 9 bases; junction bases not matched to a gene: 22. The CDR3 totals 20 residues. With respect to this clone: Its antigen remains unidentified.

Sequencing was performed with immunoSEQ multiplex PCR; in TCRdb, only in-frame clones are kept and a portion is missing. Counted here are roughly 29,000 clones, around 80% occurring once; the ten biggest clones make up 2.1%. The tumor samples were collected prior to definitive surgery or chemotherapy. Study-level results: Higher neoantigen levels went with greater TCR clonal relatedness. Without spatial data, bulk sequencing limits insight into HGSC tumor diversity.

What was sequenced was tumor tissue. The receptor was isolated from a human donor with high-grade serous ovarian cancer. The rearrangement uses TRBV4-1 and TRBJ1-3; TRBD1 matches 8 bases. CDR3 sequence reads: CASSQESRETGAGDRGTIYF. The CDR3 bases are TGCGCCAGCAGCCAAGAATCCCGGGAGACAGGGGCGGGAGATCGTGGCACCATATATTTT.